The 3 T cell receptor beta chains below all came from one sample that was sequenced in a study of shared clonotypes between healthy human individuals. CD45RO-negative, CCR7-positively selected cells formed the naive CD8 fraction, excluding terminally differentiated effector memory CD45RA+ cells. Profiling relied on immunoSEQ multiplex PCR, and the TCRdb table lists in-frame clones only, not all of them. This sample has 800,000 or so clones, with 95% to 97% found just once. The sequencing input was naive CD8+ T cells sorted from blood. The origin of the receptors is a man aged 30 to 39 in good health.

V usage is TRBV7-6 and J usage is TRBJ2-2; 11 bases fit TRBD2. Losses at the gene ends were 5 bases for V and 3 bases for J; bases not matched to a gene: 5. Germline V CDR1 and CDR2: SGHVS, FNYEAQ. This CDR3 is built from 16 residues. DNA of the CDR3: TGTGCCAGCAGCCCTGGGACTAGCGGATACACCGGGGAGCTGTTTTTT. It codes for CASSPGTSGYTGELFF.

The chain recombines TRBV5-1 with TRBJ2-1; TRBD1 matches at 7 bases. CDR1 is SGHRS and CDR2 is YFSETQ in the germline V gene. With 1 base clipped from V and 0 bases from J, the junction kept 7 bases outside the gene matches. The CDR3 runs 17 residues. The CDR3 reads CASSLTGVDGSYNEQFF. Written as DNA, the CDR3 is TGCGCCAGCAGCTTGACAGGGGTGGATGGCTCCTACAATGAGCAGTTCTTC.

The V call is TRBV29-1, the J call TRBJ2-6; D possibly corresponds to TRBD1 (7 bases). The CDR3 totals 14 residues. Germline V gene sequence: CDR1 SQVTM, CDR2 ANQGSEA. V was clipped by 3 bases and J by 12 bases, with 18 bases between them. Here the CDR3 reads CSVEGGQDPSVLTF. In DNA form, the CDR3 reads TGCAGCGTTGAGGGAGGACAGGACCCCAGCGTCCTGACTTTC.